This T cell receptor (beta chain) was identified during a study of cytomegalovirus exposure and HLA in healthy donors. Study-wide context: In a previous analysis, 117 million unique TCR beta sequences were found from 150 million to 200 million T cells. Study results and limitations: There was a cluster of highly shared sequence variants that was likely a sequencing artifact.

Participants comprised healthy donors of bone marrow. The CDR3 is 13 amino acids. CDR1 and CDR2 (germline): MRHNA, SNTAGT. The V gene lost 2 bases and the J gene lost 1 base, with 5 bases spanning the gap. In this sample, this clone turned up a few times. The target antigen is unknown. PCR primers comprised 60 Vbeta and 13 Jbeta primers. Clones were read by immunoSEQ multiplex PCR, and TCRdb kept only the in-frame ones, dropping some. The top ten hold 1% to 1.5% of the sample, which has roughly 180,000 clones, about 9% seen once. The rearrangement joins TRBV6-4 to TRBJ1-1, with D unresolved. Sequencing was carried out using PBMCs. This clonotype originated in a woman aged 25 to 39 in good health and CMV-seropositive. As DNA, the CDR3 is TGTGCCAGCAGTGACAGAGCGAACACTGAAGCTTTCTTT. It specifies CASSDRANTEAFF.